Listed below are T cell receptor beta chains from one sample, sequenced in a study of blood T cells in healthy people across ages. Using its own MiXCR run on the 5' RACE reads, TCRdb lists one record per CDR3 protein. The table has more than 600,000 distinct CDR3 sequences, around 25% seen once. These data also formed part of another study, on T cells of mothers and their children.

The material sequenced was blood. The receptors were sampled from a boy aged 5-17 years in good health. CDR3s include the opening cysteine and the closing phenylalanine or tryptophan. The order of the fields is clone size, D gene, J gene, CDR3 length, V gene, CDR3 protein, CDR3 DNA. A D gene is named only where the DNA matches it firmly. Part of the rows lack a size; the others show once, few, many or a class for expanded clones.

. | TRBD2 | TRBJ2-1 | 18 | TRBV5-1 | CASSLGTSGGSRYNEQFF | TGCGCCAGCAGCTTGGGGACTAGCGGGGGATCCCGCTACAATGAGCAGTTCTTC
few | . | TRBJ1-2 | 12 | TRBV12-3/TRBV12-4 | CASSLGFQGDTF | TGTGCCAGCAGTTTGGGGTTTCAGGGAGACACCTTC
. | . | TRBJ2-2 | 13 | TRBV6-5 | CASSYQGIGELFF | TGTGCCAGCAGTTACCAGGGCATCGGGGAGCTGTTTTTT
. | . | TRBJ2-5 | 13 | TRBV20-1 | CSARDPGPETQYF | TGCAGTGCTAGAGACCCAGGGCCAGAGACCCAGTACTTC
few | . | TRBJ1-2 | 12 | TRBV21-1 | CASIQAGDGYTF | TGTGCCAGCATCCAAGCGGGAGATGGCTACACCTTC
. | TRBD2 | TRBJ2-1 | 17 | TRBV6-1 | CASSPFYGGSSYNEQFF | TGTGCCAGCAGCCCTTTTTACGGGGGGAGCTCCTACAATGAGCAGTTCTTC
. | TRBD1 | TRBJ1-2 | 16 | TRBV19 | CASSIDLGQGIYGYTF | TGTGCCAGTAGTATAGATCTGGGACAGGGCATTTATGGCTACACCTTC
few | TRBD1 | TRBJ2-5 | 15 | TRBV7-9 | CASSLDGTGLETQYF | TGTGCCAGCAGCTTAGACGGGACAGGGCTGGAGACCCAGTACTTC
few | TRBD1 | TRBJ1-5 | 15 | TRBV20-1 | CSARVTQGINQPQHF | TGCAGTGCTAGAGTCACACAGGGGATCAATCAGCCCCAGCATTTT
few | . | TRBJ2-1 | 15 | TRBV29-1 | CSVSGSGGQRNEQFF | TGCAGCGTTAGCGGCTCCGGTGGGCAGCGGAATGAGCAGTTCTTC
. | TRBD1 | TRBJ2-3 | 16 | TRBV6-6 | CASNYGRDRVTDTQYF | TGTGCCAGCAATTACGGCCGGGACAGGGTCACAGATACGCAGTATTTT
once | . | TRBJ2-6 | 15 | TRBV3-1 | CASSQGEDGANVLTF | TGTGCCAGCAGCCAAGGAGAGGACGGGGCCAACGTCCTGACTTTC
. | TRBD2 | TRBJ2-2 | 16 | TRBV7-8 | CASSLAGSSGGGELFF | TGTGCCAGCAGCTTAGCGGGCTCCTCGGGGGGCGGGGAGCTGTTTTTT
. | TRBD1 | TRBJ1-6 | 16 | TRBV27 | CASSPHQGQGNSPLHF | TGTGCCAGCAGTCCCCACCAGGGACAGGGGAATTCACCCCTCCACTTT
few | . | TRBJ2-3 | 14 | TRBV7-9 | CASRASQTTDTQYF | TGTGCCAGCCGGGCCTCGCAGACCACAGATACGCAGTATTTT
few | . | TRBJ2-5 | 17 | TRBV7-8 | CASSPGRPQPLYETQYF | TGTGCCAGCAGCCCGGGACGGCCACAGCCCCTTTACGAGACCCAGTACTTC
. | . | TRBJ2-1 | 14 | TRBV7-2 | CASSLRFSDNEQFF | TGTGCCAGCAGCTTAAGGTTTAGCGACAATGAGCAGTTCTTC
few | . | TRBJ2-1 | 15 | TRBV29-1 | CSVEGTTSSYNEQFF | TGCAGCGTTGAGGGTACGACCAGCTCCTACAATGAGCAGTTCTTC
. | . | TRBJ1-1 | 13 | TRBV7-2 | CASTRTGSTEAFF | TGTGCCAGCACCAGAACAGGGAGCACTGAAGCTTTCTTT
. | TRBD2 | TRBJ2-7 | 13 | TRBV28 | CASRGRVEDEQYF | TGTGCCTCCAGAGGGAGGGTCGAGGACGAGCAGTACTTC
many | . | TRBJ2-1 | 13 | TRBV7-9 | CASSMGGHDEQFF | TGTGCCAGCAGCATGGGTGGTCATGATGAGCAGTTCTTC
. | TRBD2 | TRBJ2-7 | 16 | TRBV5-1 | CASSSTGTSGSYEQYF | TGCGCCAGCAGCTCTACCGGGACTAGCGGCTCCTACGAGCAGTACTTC
many | . | TRBJ2-1 | 13 | TRBV5-1 | CASSSDTYNEQFF | TGCGCCAGCAGCTCGGACACCTACAATGAGCAGTTCTTC
. | . | TRBJ2-5 | 13 | TRBV29-1 | CSVEVLRAETQYF | TGCAGCGTTGAAGTTCTCCGCGCGGAGACCCAGTACTTC
. | TRBD2 | TRBJ2-1 | 17 | TRBV7-9 | CASSFNPLADSYNEQFF | TGTGCCAGCAGCTTTAACCCCCTAGCGGACTCCTACAATGAGCAGTTCTTC
. | TRBD1 | TRBJ1-1 | 14 | TRBV6-5 | CASSRGPRATEAFF | TGTGCCAGCAGTAGGGGGCCCCGTGCCACTGAAGCTTTCTTT
few | TRBD1 | TRBJ2-1 | 17 | TRBV7-8 | CASSAEILDRDYNEQFF | TGTGCCAGCAGCGCTGAGATTCTGGACAGGGACTACAATGAGCAGTTCTTC
. | . | TRBJ2-1 | 16 | TRBV20-1 | CSARLSGVRVGNEQFF | TGCAGTGCTAGATTATCTGGGGTCAGGGTCGGCAATGAGCAGTTCTTC
few | . | TRBJ1-2 | 10 | TRBV27 | CASSFEGYTF | TGTGCCAGCAGTTTTGAGGGCTACACCTTC
. | . | TRBJ1-2 | 13 | TRBV29-1 | CSVAAAKTYGYTF | TGCAGCGTCGCCGCAGCTAAGACCTATGGCTACACCTTC
few | TRBD2 | TRBJ2-3 | 16 | TRBV7-9 | CASSSSGYFSTDTQYF | TGTGCCAGCAGCTCTAGCGGGTATTTCTCCACAGATACGCAGTATTTT
. | . | TRBJ2-1 | 18 | TRBV7-9 | CASSSATVEGRSYNEQFF | TGTGCCAGCAGCTCCGCGACGGTTGAGGGCCGCTCCTACAATGAGCAGTTCTTC
. | TRBD2 | TRBJ2-1 | 16 | TRBV24-1 | CATSDFGTSGIHEQFF | TGTGCCACCAGTGATTTTGGGACTAGCGGGATCCATGAGCAGTTCTTC
. | . | TRBJ2-2 | 12 | TRBV29-1 | CSGILNTGELFF | TGCAGCGGTATTCTGAACACCGGGGAGCTGTTTTTT
few | TRBD1 | TRBJ2-7 | 13 | TRBV10-3 | CAISKDRVNEQYF | TGTGCCATCAGCAAAGACAGGGTGAATGAGCAGTACTTC
few | . | TRBJ2-7 | 15 | TRBV4-2 | CASSQPTGISYEQYF | TGTGCCAGCAGCCAACCCACAGGGATATCCTACGAGCAGTACTTC
. | TRBD2 | TRBJ2-7 | 15 | TRBV28 | CASSFGRGFAYEQYF | TGTGCCAGCAGTTTCGGGAGGGGATTTGCCTACGAGCAGTACTTC
few | . | TRBJ1-2 | 16 | TRBV29-1 | CSVTRTRTALGYGYTF | TGCAGCGTTACCCGGACCAGGACAGCCTTAGGGTATGGCTACACCTTC
few | . | TRBJ2-7 | 14 | TRBV29-1 | CSVFGTGSSYEQYF | TGCAGCGTGTTCGGTACGGGAAGCTCCTACGAGCAGTACTTC
. | TRBD1 | TRBJ1-3 | 18 | TRBV4-3 | CASSLATGTAFSGNTIYF | TGCGCCAGCAGCCTTGCTACCGGGACAGCCTTCTCTGGAAACACCATATATTTT
. | . | TRBJ2-3 | 16 | TRBV18 | CASSPWGEAGTDTQYF | TGTGCCAGCTCACCCTGGGGCGAGGCAGGGACAGATACGCAGTATTTT
few | . | TRBJ2-5 | 13 | TRBV11-2 | CASSPIGQETQYF | TGTGCCAGCAGCCCCATCGGGCAAGAGACCCAGTACTTC
few | . | TRBJ1-1 | 16 | TRBV7-9 | CASSSLDPGRGTEAFF | TGTGCCAGCAGCTCCCTAGATCCGGGTCGGGGCACTGAAGCTTTCTTT
. | . | TRBJ2-7 | 14 | TRBV4-3 | CASSQDNGRNEQYF | TGCGCCAGCAGCCAAGATAACGGGCGCAACGAGCAGTACTTC